This is a list of T cell receptor beta chains from one sample in a study of tumour-infiltrating T cells in Burkitt lymphoma. The table came from immunoSEQ multiplex PCR; TCRdb's copy has only in-frame clones and leaves some out. In the table there are about 670 clones, roughly 96% of which are singletons. The source material was tumor tissue. These TCRs come from a human donor with Burkitt lymphoma. The CDR3 runs from the conserved cysteine through the conserved F or W. D genes are given only for firm matches. Rows may omit the clone size; those that give it use once, few, many or a size class.

clone size: -; V gene: TRBV5-1; CDR3 length: 13; J gene: TRBJ2-7; D gene: TRBD1; CDR3 DNA: TGCGCCAGCAGCGTGACAGGGACCTACGAGCAGTACTTC; CDR3 protein: CASSVTGTYEQYF
clone size: -; V gene: TRBV4-1; CDR3 length: 14; J gene: TRBJ1-5; D gene: -; CDR3 DNA: TGCGCCAGCAGCCAAGAGGTCGAAGCTCAGCCCCAGCATTTT; CDR3 protein: CASSQEVEAQPQHF
clone size: -; V gene: TRBV30; CDR3 length: 12; J gene: TRBJ1-1; D gene: -; CDR3 DNA: TGTGCCTGGAATGAAGGGAACACTGAAGCTTTCTTT; CDR3 protein: CAWNEGNTEAFF
clone size: -; V gene: TRBV27; CDR3 length: 14; J gene: TRBJ2-1; D gene: -; CDR3 DNA: TGTGCCAGCAGTGCCGCGGGTCGGCACAATGAGCAGTTCTTC; CDR3 protein: CASSAAGRHNEQFF
clone size: -; V gene: TRBV6-6; CDR3 length: 13; J gene: TRBJ2-2; D gene: -; CDR3 DNA: TGTGCCAGCAGTTCCGCAAACACCGGGGAGCTGTTTTTT; CDR3 protein: CASSSANTGELFF
clone size: -; V gene: TRBV6-6; CDR3 length: 11; J gene: TRBJ1-2; D gene: -; CDR3 DNA: TGTGCCAGCAGTTACCAAGACAGCGGCGTCTTC; CDR3 protein: CASSYQDSGVF
clone size: -; V gene: TRBV7-9; CDR3 length: 16; J gene: TRBJ1-3; D gene: TRBD1; CDR3 DNA: TGTGCCAGCAGCTCGACAGGGCTAGACTCTGGAAACACCATATATTTT; CDR3 protein: CASSSTGLDSGNTIYF
clone size: -; V gene: TRBV2; CDR3 length: 13; J gene: TRBJ1-2; D gene: -; CDR3 DNA: TGTGCCAGCAGTGGCCGTATCGACTATGGCTACACCTTC; CDR3 protein: CASSGRIDYGYTF
clone size: -; V gene: TRBV27; CDR3 length: 14; J gene: TRBJ1-5; D gene: TRBD1; CDR3 DNA: TGTGCCAGCAGTCCTAACAGGGGGAAGGGACCCCAGCATTTT; CDR3 protein: CASSPNRGKGPQHF
clone size: -; V gene: TRBV11-1; CDR3 length: 19; J gene: TRBJ2-5; D gene: TRBD2; CDR3 DNA: TGTGCCAGCAGCCATTCTGGGGAGGGACTAGCGGGGATTCCGGAGACCCAGTACTTC; CDR3 protein: CASSHSGEGLAGIPETQYF
clone size: once; V gene: TRBV7-9; CDR3 length: 13; J gene: TRBJ1-1; D gene: -; CDR3 DNA: TGTGCCAGCAGCTTGGGGGGGGAAACTGAAGCTTTCTTT; CDR3 protein: CASSLGGETEAFF
clone size: -; V gene: TRBV6-5; CDR3 length: 15; J gene: TRBJ1-4; D gene: -; CDR3 DNA: TGTGCCAGCAGTTACTCGAGGCCTTACGGAGAAAAACTGTTTTTT; CDR3 protein: CASSYSRPYGEKLFF
clone size: once; V gene: TRBV4-1; CDR3 length: 15; J gene: TRBJ1-3; D gene: -; CDR3 DNA: TGCGCCAGCAGCCAAGATCCGGGGGACGGAAACACCATATATTTT; CDR3 protein: CASSQDPGDGNTIYF
clone size: -; V gene: TRBV27; CDR3 length: 15; J gene: TRBJ2-1; D gene: -; CDR3 DNA: TGTGCCAGCAGTTTAGGAGGGTCCGTCGGCAATGAGCAGTTCTTC; CDR3 protein: CASSLGGSVGNEQFF
clone size: -; V gene: TRBV6-5; CDR3 length: 12; J gene: TRBJ1-3; D gene: -; CDR3 DNA: TGTGCCAGCAGCCAGCCCGGAAACACCATATATTTT; CDR3 protein: CASSQPGNTIYF
clone size: -; V gene: TRBV5-6; CDR3 length: 14; J gene: TRBJ1-5; D gene: TRBD1; CDR3 DNA: TGTGCCAGCAGCTTCGGGACAGGTAATCAGCCCCAGCATTTT; CDR3 protein: CASSFGTGNQPQHF
clone size: -; V gene: TRBV7-6; CDR3 length: 15; J gene: TRBJ1-2; D gene: TRBD1; CDR3 DNA: TGTGCCAGCAGCCCCGGGACAGGGGGCCTCTATGGCTACACCTTC; CDR3 protein: CASSPGTGGLYGYTF
clone size: -; V gene: TRBV11-2; CDR3 length: 10; J gene: TRBJ1-1; D gene: -; CDR3 DNA: TGTGCGTCTGGGGGCACTGAAGCTTTCTTT; CDR3 protein: CASGGTEAFF
clone size: -; V gene: TRBV18; CDR3 length: 15; J gene: TRBJ2-4; D gene: TRBD1; CDR3 DNA: TGTGCCAGCTCACCGGAATGGGACAGTGGGAACATTCAGTACTTC; CDR3 protein: CASSPEWDSGNIQYF
clone size: -; V gene: TRBV9; CDR3 length: 16; J gene: TRBJ1-1; D gene: TRBD1; CDR3 DNA: TGTGCCAGCAGCGAGAGGACAGGGGGCGCGTGGACTGAAGCTTTCTTT; CDR3 protein: CASSERTGGAWTEAFF
clone size: -; V gene: TRBV27; CDR3 length: 15; J gene: TRBJ1-5; D gene: TRBD1; CDR3 DNA: TGTGCCAGCAGTTTAGGGACAGGTGGCAATCAGCCCCAGCATTTT; CDR3 protein: CASSLGTGGNQPQHF
clone size: -; V gene: TRBV18; CDR3 length: 17; J gene: TRBJ2-2; D gene: TRBD1; CDR3 DNA: TGTGCCAGCTCACCATCCCTTGGACAGGGAGGCACCGGGGAGCTGTTTTTT; CDR3 protein: CASSPSLGQGGTGELFF
clone size: -; V gene: TRBV7-6; CDR3 length: 15; J gene: TRBJ2-3; D gene: -; CDR3 DNA: TGTGCCAGCAGCTTAGTACCGGGATTTTCAGATACGCAGTATTTT; CDR3 protein: CASSLVPGFSDTQYF
clone size: once; V gene: TRBV11-2; CDR3 length: 15; J gene: TRBJ1-4; D gene: -; CDR3 DNA: TGTGCCAGCAGCTCCCCCAGGCCCTATAATGAAAAACTGTTTTTT; CDR3 protein: CASSSPRPYNEKLFF
clone size: -; V gene: TRBV19; CDR3 length: 14; J gene: TRBJ1-1; D gene: -; CDR3 DNA: TGTGCCAGTAGTATAAATGGGGGCGCGGCGCGGGCTTTCTTT; CDR3 protein: CASSINGGAARAFF
clone size: -; V gene: TRBV7-9; CDR3 length: 17; J gene: TRBJ2-3; D gene: -; CDR3 DNA: TGTGCCAGCAGTCAGAGTGCGGGAATAATGAGCACAGATACGCAGTATTTT; CDR3 protein: CASSQSAGIMSTDTQYF
clone size: -; V gene: TRBV6-1; CDR3 length: 13; J gene: TRBJ2-1; D gene: -; CDR3 DNA: TGTGCCACCTCTGGGGCCCCTGGCAATGAGCAGTTCTTC; CDR3 protein: CATSGAPGNEQFF
clone size: -; V gene: TRBV29-1; CDR3 length: 13; J gene: TRBJ1-1; D gene: -; CDR3 DNA: TGCAGCGTTGTAGAGGGAAGGTCCACTGAAGCTTTCTTT; CDR3 protein: CSVVEGRSTEAFF
clone size: -; V gene: TRBV28; CDR3 length: 11; J gene: TRBJ2-1; D gene: -; CDR3 DNA: TGTGCCAGCAGCCCCATGAGTGAGCAGTTCTTC; CDR3 protein: CASSPMSEQFF
clone size: -; V gene: TRBV29-1; CDR3 length: 13; J gene: TRBJ2-2; D gene: -; CDR3 DNA: TGCAGCGTTGAAACAGTAGGGTCCGGGGAGCTGTTTTTT; CDR3 protein: CSVETVGSGELFF
clone size: -; V gene: TRBV30; CDR3 length: 12; J gene: TRBJ2-5; D gene: -; CDR3 DNA: TGTGCCTGGAGTCAGGGCTGGGAGACCCAGTACTTC; CDR3 protein: CAWSQGWETQYF
clone size: -; V gene: TRBV9; CDR3 length: 17; J gene: TRBJ2-3; D gene: -; CDR3 DNA: TGTGCCAGCAGCCCTTGGTGGGGGGCCGGTCCCACAGATACGCAGTATTTT; CDR3 protein: CASSPWWGAGPTDTQYF
clone size: -; V gene: TRBV10-3; CDR3 length: 14; J gene: TRBJ2-7; D gene: TRBD2; CDR3 DNA: TGTGCCATCACCGATAGCGGGAGTCGATACGAGCAGTACTTC; CDR3 protein: CAITDSGSRYEQYF
clone size: -; V gene: TRBV4-1; CDR3 length: 13; J gene: TRBJ2-3; D gene: -; CDR3 DNA: TGCGCCAGCAGCCTCCAGCAAACAGATACGCAGTATTTT; CDR3 protein: CASSLQQTDTQYF
clone size: -; V gene: TRBV9; CDR3 length: 14; J gene: TRBJ1-1; D gene: TRBD1; CDR3 DNA: TGTGCCAGCAGCGGGGGACAGGGGGGGACTGAAGCTTTCTTT; CDR3 protein: CASSGGQGGTEAFF
clone size: -; V gene: TRBV30; CDR3 length: 16; J gene: TRBJ1-6; D gene: TRBD1; CDR3 DNA: TGTGCCTGGAGGCGACAGGGAACTTTCTATAATTCACCCCTCCACTTT; CDR3 protein: CAWRRQGTFYNSPLHF
clone size: -; V gene: TRBV19; CDR3 length: 15; J gene: TRBJ1-1; D gene: -; CDR3 DNA: TGTGCCAGCTCCCGTGGGCAGGGGAGGAACACTGAAGCTTTCTTT; CDR3 protein: CASSRGQGRNTEAFF